The rows below give T cell receptor beta chains drawn from one sample of a study of blood T cell repertoires in COVID-19. The data were produced by immunoSEQ multiplex PCR, yet TCRdb's version contains in-frame clones alone and is incomplete. The sample lists 60,000 to 85,000 clones, approximately 86% occurring once. Material: peripheral blood. These receptors all come from a human donor in a cohort sampled during active COVID-19. The conserved cysteine and the conserved F or W are not part of the CDR3 here. The order of the fields is V gene, clone size, CDR3 protein. A row's size may be missing; if present it is once, few, many or a size class.

>TRBV5-6|NA
ASSLGGVGT
>TRBV6-5|NA
ASRSRQTNSPLH
>TRBV6-5|NA
ASSYSLDSYGYT
>TRBV7-2|NA
ASSAAGRGLETQY
>TRBV9|NA
ASSVVGTGNTEAF
>TRBV30|NA
AWSILRQSGYT
>TRBV29-1|NA
SVEDARTSGEKLF
>TRBV15|once
ATSRGDGSSNEKLF
>TRBV19|NA
ASSTDSSANYGYT
>TRBV7-2|few
ASSFSPGLTEAF
>TRBV5-1|NA
ASSLDAGTNQPQH
>TRBV6-1|NA
ASSEGWAGPQETQY
>TRBV7-2|NA
ASSFWAEDTQY
>TRBV27|NA
ASSRTGSYNEQF
>TRBV5-5|NA
ASSLAVVPNQPQH
>TRBV5-4|NA
ASSTGGIGSPLH
>TRBV7-2|NA
ASSLAGQGMNTEAF
>TRBV7-8|NA
ASSSGILDIQY
>TRBV27|NA
ASLPKGLRNSPLH
>TRBV3-1/TRBV3-2|NA
ASSQSVRVETQY
>TRBV7-9|NA
ASSLVGGDTEAF
>TRBV9|NA
ASSVGLNTGELF
>TRBV15|NA
ATSREEDLAKNIQY
>TRBV20-1|NA
SASGLGSTDTQY
>TRBV7-9|NA
ASSQKSAYEQY
>TRBV19|NA
ASSTGDTQY
>TRBV10-3|NA
AISVGGAVNQPQH
>TRBV6-2/TRBV6-3|NA
ASSYGQGTEAF
>TRBV5-1|once
ASSFFASGGPGPREQY
>TRBV5-6|NA
ASSSLGQVQNQPQH
>TRBV7-2|NA
ASSELQTGGIYGYT
>TRBV18|NA
ASSPQGDTNSPLH